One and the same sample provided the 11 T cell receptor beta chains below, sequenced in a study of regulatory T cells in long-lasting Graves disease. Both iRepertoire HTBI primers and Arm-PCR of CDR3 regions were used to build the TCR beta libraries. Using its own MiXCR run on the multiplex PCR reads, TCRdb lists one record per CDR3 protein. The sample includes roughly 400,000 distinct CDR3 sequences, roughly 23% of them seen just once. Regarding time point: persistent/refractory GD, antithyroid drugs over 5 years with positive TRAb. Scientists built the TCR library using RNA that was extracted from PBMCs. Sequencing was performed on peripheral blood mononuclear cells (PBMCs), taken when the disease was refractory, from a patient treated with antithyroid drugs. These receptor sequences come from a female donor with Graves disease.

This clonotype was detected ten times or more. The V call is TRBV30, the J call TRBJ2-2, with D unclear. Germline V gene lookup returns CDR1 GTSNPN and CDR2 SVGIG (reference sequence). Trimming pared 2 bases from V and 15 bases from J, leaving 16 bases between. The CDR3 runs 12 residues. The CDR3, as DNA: TGTGCCTGGAGTCCGGTCAGTCATTGGGTGTTTTTT. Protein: CAWSPVSHWVFF.

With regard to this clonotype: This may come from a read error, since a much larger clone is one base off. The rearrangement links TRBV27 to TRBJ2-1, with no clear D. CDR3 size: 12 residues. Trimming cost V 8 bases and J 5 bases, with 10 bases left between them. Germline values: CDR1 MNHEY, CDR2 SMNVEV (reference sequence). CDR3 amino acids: CASGRLDNEQFF. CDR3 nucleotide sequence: TGTGCCAGCGGCCGACTTGACAATGAGCAGTTCTTC.

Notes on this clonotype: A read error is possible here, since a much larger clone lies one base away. DNA for the CDR3: TGTGCCAGCAGCTCGGGACGCCGAGGGTACGAGCAGTGCTTC. Amino acid sequence: CASSSGRRGYEQCF. The V gene is TRBV7-9, the J gene TRBJ2-7; perhaps D is TRBD1 or TRBD2 (5 bases each). Germline V CDR1 and CDR2: SEHNR, FQNEAQ (reference sequence). The CDR3 totals 14 residues.

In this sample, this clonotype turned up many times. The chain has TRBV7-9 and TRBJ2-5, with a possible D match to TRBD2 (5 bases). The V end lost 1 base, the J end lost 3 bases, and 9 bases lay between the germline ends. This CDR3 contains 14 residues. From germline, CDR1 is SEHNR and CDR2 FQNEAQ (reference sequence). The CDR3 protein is CASSLVRREETQYF. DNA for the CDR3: TGTGCCAGCAGCTTAGTACGGCGGGAAGAGACCCAGTACTTC.

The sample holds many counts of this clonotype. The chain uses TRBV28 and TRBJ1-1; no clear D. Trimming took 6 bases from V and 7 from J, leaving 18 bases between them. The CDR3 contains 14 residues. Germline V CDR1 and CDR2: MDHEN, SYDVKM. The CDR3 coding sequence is TGTGCCAGCAGCAGGACCTCCGCCATCCTTGAAGCTTTCTTT. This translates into CASSRTSAILEAFF. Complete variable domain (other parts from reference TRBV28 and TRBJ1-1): DVKVTQSSRYLVKRTGEKVFLECVQDMDHENMFWYRQDPGLGLRLIYFSYDVKMKEKGDIPEGYSVSREKKERFSLILESASTNQTSMYLCASSRTSAILEAFFGQGTRLTVV.

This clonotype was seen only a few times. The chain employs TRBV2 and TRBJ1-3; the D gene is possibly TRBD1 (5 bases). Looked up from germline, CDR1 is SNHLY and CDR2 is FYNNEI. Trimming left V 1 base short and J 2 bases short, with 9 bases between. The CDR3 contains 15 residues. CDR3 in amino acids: CASSEGGVPGNTIYF. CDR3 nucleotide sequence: TGTGCCAGCAGTGAAGGGGGGGTTCCTGGAAACACCATATATTTT. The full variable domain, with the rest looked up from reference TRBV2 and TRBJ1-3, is EPEVTQTPSHQVTQMGQEVILRCVPISNHLYFYWYRQILGQKVEFLVSFYNNEISEKSEIFDDQFSVERPDGSNFTLKIRSTKLEDSAMYFCASSEGGVPGNTIYFGEGSWLTVV.

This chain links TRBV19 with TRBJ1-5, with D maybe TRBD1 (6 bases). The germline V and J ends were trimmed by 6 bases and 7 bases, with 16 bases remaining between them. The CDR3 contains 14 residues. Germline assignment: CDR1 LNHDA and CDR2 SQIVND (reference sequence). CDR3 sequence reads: CASSLGAGRQPQHF. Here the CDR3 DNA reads TGTGCCAGTAGCTTGGGGGCGGGGAGGCAGCCCCAGCATTTT.

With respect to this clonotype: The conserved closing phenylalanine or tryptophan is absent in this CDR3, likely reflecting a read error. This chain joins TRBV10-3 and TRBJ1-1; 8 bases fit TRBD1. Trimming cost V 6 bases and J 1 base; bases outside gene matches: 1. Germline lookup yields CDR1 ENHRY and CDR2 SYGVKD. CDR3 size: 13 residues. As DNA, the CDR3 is TGTGCCATCAGAGGGACAGGGAACACTGAAGCTTTCCTT. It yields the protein CAIRGTGNTEAFL.

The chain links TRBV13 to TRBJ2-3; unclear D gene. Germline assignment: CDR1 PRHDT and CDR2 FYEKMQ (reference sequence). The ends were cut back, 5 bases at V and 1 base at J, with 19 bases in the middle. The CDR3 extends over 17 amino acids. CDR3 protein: CASSHRRPTWGTDTQYF. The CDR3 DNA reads TGTGCCAGCAGCCACCGACGTCCGACCTGGGGCACAGATACGCAGTATTTT.

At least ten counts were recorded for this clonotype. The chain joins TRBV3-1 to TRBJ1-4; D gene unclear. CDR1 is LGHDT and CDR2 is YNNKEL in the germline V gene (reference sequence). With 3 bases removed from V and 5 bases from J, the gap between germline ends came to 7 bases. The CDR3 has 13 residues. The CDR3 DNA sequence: TGTGCCAGCAGCCATGGAGTGAATGAAAAACTGTTTTTT. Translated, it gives CASSHGVNEKLFF.

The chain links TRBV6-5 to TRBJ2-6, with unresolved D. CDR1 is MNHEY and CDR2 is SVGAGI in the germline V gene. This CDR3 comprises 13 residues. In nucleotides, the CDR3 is TGTGCGAGCTGTAACTCTGGGGCCAACGTCCTGACTTTC. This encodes CASCNSGANVLTF.